Below, 3 T cell receptor beta chains from the same sample are listed, as sequenced in a study of T cell changes during pregnancy in multiple sclerosis. The assay was immunoSEQ multiplex PCR, and TCRdb's table has in-frame clones only and misses some. The data hold under 75,000 clones, with roughly 90% observed a single time. The sequencing used peripheral blood, collected in the third trimester of pregnancy. Receptor source: a female donor in good health, enrolled as a control in a pregnancy study.

This rearrangement joins TRBV5-8 to TRBJ2-3, with 8 bases identical to TRBD1. CDR1 and CDR2 (germline): SGHTS, YDEGEE. V gave up 3 bases and J gave up 3 bases; unmatched junction bases: 15. CDR3 size: 18 residues. The CDR3 region is CASSSPSNDRGRTDTQYF. CDR3 sequence (DNA): TGTGCCAGCAGCTCCCCATCAAATGACAGGGGAAGGACAGATACGCAGTATTTT.

The CDR3: CAATDLANYGYTF. CDR3 sequence (DNA): TGTGCCGCGACAGACTTAGCTAACTATGGCTACACCTTC. This chain joins TRBV28 and TRBJ1-2; D possibly corresponds to TRBD1 (5 bases). There are 13 residues in the CDR3. Trimming stripped 11 bases from V and 0 bases from J, with 13 bases between. Germline V gives CDR1 MDHEN, CDR2 SYDVKM.

The chain couples TRBV7-3 to TRBJ1-2; 8 nucleotides match TRBD1. CDR3 size: 14 residues. V dropped 5 bases and J dropped 8; count of bases not matched to a gene: 10. From germline, CDR1 is SGHTA and CDR2 FQGTGA. CDR3 amino acids: CASSPGQGGYGYTF. CDR3 DNA: TGTGCCAGCAGCCCAGGACAGGGTGGATACGGCTACACCTTC.